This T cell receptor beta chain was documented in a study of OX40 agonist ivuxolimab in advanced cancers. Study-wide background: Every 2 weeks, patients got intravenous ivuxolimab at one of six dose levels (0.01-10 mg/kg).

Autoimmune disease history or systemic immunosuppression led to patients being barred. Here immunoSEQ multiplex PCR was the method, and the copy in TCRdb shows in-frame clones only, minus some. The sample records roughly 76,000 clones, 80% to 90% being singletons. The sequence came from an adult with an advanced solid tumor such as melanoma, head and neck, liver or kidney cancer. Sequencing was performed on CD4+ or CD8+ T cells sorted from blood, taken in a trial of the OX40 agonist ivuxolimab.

The CDR3 DNA is TGTGCCAGCAGCCCCGGACTGGCAACTGGAAACACCATATATTTT. Encoded protein: CASSPGLATGNTIYF. The V call is TRBV7-9, the J call TRBJ1-3, with D unclear. CDR3 size: 15 residues. Trimming pared 5 bases from V and 2 bases from J, leaving 13 bases between. Germline CDR1 is SEHNR and CDR2 is FQNEAQ (reference sequence).